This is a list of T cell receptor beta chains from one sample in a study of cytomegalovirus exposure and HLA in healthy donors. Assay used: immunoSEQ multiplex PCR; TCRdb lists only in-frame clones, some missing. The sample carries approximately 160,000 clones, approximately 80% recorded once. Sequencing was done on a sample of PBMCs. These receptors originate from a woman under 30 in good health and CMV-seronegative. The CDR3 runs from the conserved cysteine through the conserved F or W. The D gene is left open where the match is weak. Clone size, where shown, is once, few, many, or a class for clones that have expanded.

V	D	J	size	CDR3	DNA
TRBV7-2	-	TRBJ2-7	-	CASSLRSRSTYEQYF	TGTGCCAGCAGCTTACGGTCTAGATCCACCTACGAGCAGTACTTC
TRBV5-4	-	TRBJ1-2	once	CASSAGIGDYGYTF	TGTGCCAGCAGCGCGGGGATCGGGGACTATGGCTACACCTTC
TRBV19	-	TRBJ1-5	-	CASSDSYQPQHF	TGTGCCAGTAGCGACAGCTATCAGCCCCAGCATTTT
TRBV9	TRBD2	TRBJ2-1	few	CASSFTSGSTYNEQFF	TGTGCCAGCAGCTTTACTAGCGGGAGTACATACAATGAGCAGTTCTTC
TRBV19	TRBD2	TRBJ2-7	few	CASSYSSGKLSSYEQYF	TGTGCCAGTAGTTATTCTAGCGGGAAATTGAGCTCCTACGAGCAGTACTTC
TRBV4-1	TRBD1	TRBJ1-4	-	CASSQRQGSEKLFF	TGCGCCAGCAGCCAGAGACAGGGCAGCGAAAAACTGTTTTTT
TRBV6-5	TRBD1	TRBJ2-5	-	CASRGTGANQETQYF	TGTGCCAGCAGGGGGACAGGGGCTAACCAAGAGACCCAGTACTTC
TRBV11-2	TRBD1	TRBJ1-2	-	CASSLDRLRDRILNNYGYTF	TGTGCCAGCAGCTTAGATCGGTTAAGGGACAGAATCCTCAATAACTATGGCTACACCTTC
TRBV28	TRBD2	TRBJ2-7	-	CASSSGLAGIHEQYF	TGTGCCAGCAGTTCCGGACTAGCGGGAATCCACGAGCAGTACTTC
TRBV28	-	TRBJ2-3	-	CASSLSGQTAGFVDTQYF	TGTGCCAGCAGTCTCTCTGGGCAGACGGCGGGTTTTGTAGATACGCAGTATTTT
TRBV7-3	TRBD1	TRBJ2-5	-	CASSSNPGGRETQYF	TGTGCCAGCAGCTCCAATCCAGGGGGTCGGGAGACCCAGTACTTC
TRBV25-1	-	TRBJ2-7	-	CASSDTRRRYEQYF	TGTGCCAGCAGTGACACTCGGCGGAGGTACGAGCAGTACTTC
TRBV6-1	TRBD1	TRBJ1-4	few	CASRGTGGRNEKLFF	TGTGCCAGCAGAGGAACAGGGGGCAGGAATGAAAAACTGTTTTTT
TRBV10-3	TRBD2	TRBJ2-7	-	CAISGGGSGSYEQYF	TGTGCCATCAGCGGTGGCGGGAGTGGGTCCTACGAGCAGTACTTC
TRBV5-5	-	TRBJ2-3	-	CASTRTPSTDTQYF	TGTGCCAGCACGCGGACTCCCAGCACAGATACGCAGTATTTT
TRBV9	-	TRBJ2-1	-	CASSPRGDFSYNEQFF	TGTGCCAGCAGCCCCCGAGGAGACTTCTCCTACAATGAGCAGTTCTTC
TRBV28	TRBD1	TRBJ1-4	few	CASRVAPTWDSAVPKLFF	TGTGCCAGCAGGGTCGCCCCCACTTGGGACAGCGCCGTTCCAAAACTGTTTTTT
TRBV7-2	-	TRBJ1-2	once	CASSSDSLGYTF	TGTGCCAGCAGTTCGGACAGTCTAGGCTACACCTTC
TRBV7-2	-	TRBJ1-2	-	CASSGTGGGSGYTF	TGTGCCAGCAGCGGGACGGGTGGAGGGTCGGGCTACACCTTC
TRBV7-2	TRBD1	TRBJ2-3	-	CASSLVGGPDTQYF	TGTGCCAGCAGCTTAGTAGGGGGCCCAGATACGCAGTATTTT
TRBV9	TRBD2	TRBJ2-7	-	CASSVGTSGTYEQYF	TGTGCCAGCAGCGTAGGTACTAGCGGCACCTACGAGCAGTACTTC
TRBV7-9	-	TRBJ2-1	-	CASSYPPGVALRNEQFF	TGTGCCAGCAGTTACCCCCCAGGGGTAGCCCTCCGCAATGAGCAGTTCTTC
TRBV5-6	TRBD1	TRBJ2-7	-	CASNRQGLYEQYF	TGTGCCAGCAACCGACAGGGGTTGTACGAGCAGTACTTC
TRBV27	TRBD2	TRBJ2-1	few	CASSAGTSGNNEQFF	TGTGCCAGCAGTGCGGGGACTAGCGGTAACAATGAGCAGTTCTTC
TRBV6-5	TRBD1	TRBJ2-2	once	CATTTGQRNTGELFF	TGTGCCACAACGACGGGACAGCGGAACACCGGGGAGCTGTTTTTT
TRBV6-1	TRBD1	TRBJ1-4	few	CASSEASGGGNEKLFF	TGTGCCAGCAGTGAAGCCTCAGGGGGTGGGAATGAAAAACTGTTTTTT
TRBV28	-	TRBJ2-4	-	CASSFYTGQNIQYF	TGTGCCAGCAGTTTCTATACAGGGCAAAACATTCAGTACTTC
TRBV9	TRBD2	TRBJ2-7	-	CASSVGTSGIYEQYF	TGTGCCAGCAGCGTCGGGACTAGCGGGATCTACGAGCAGTACTTC
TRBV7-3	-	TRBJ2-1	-	CASSLRQGTHNEQFF	TGTGCCAGCAGCTTAAGGCAGGGGACCCACAATGAGCAGTTCTTC
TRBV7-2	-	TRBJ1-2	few	CASSLGEYGYTF	TGTGCCAGCTCGTTGGGAGAATACGGCTACACCTTC
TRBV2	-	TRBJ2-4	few	CASSEVRSKNIQYF	TGTGCCAGCAGTGAAGTGCGATCCAAAAACATTCAGTACTTC
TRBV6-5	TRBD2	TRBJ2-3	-	CASGSGSSTDTQYF	TGTGCCAGCGGAAGCGGGAGCTCCACAGATACGCAGTATTTT